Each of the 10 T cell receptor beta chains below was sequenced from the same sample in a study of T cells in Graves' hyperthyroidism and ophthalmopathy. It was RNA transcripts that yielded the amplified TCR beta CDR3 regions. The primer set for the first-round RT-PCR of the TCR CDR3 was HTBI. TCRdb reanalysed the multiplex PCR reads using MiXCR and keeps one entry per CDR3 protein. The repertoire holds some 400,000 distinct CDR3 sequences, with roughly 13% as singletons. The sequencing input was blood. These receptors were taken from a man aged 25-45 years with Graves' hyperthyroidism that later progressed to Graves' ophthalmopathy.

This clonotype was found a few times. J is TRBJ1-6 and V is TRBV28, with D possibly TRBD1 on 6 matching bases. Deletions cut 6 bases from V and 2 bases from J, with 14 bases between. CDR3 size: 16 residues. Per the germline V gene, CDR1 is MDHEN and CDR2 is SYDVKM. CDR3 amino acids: CASSGRGATYNSPLHF. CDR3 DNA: TGTGCCAGCAGCGGGCGGGGGGCTACCTATAATTCACCCCTCCACTTT.

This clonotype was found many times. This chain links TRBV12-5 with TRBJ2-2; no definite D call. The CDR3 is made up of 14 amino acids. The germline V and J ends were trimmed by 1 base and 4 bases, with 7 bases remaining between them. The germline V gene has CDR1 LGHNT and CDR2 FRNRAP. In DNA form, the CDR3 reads TGTGCTAGTGGTTTGGCCGGGCGCACCGGGGAGCTGTTTTTT. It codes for CASGLAGRTGELFF.

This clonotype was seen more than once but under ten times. CDR3 sequence (DNA): TGTGCCAGTAGCGGGGGGATGTACAATGAGCAGTTCTTC. It codes for CASSGGMYNEQFF. The rearrangement uses TRBV28 and TRBJ2-1; TRBD2 agrees at 10 bases. CDR1 and CDR2 from the germline V gene are MDHEN and SYDVKM. Trimming cost V 9 bases and J 4 bases; bases outside gene matches: 3. The CDR3 is made up of 13 amino acids.

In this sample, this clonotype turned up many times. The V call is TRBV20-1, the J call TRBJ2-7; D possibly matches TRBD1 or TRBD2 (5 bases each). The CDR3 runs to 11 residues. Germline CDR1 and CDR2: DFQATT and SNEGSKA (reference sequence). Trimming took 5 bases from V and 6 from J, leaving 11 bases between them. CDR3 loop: CSAPGTLEQYF. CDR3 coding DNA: TGCAGTGCTCCCGGGACCCTCGAGCAGTACTTC.

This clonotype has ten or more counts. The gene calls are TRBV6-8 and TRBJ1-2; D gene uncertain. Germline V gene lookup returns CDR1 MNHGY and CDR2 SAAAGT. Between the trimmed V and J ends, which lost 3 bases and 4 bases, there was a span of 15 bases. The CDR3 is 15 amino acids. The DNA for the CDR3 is TGTGCCAGCAGTTATTGGATCTATAGTGGCTATGGCTACACCTTC. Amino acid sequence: CASSYWIYSGYGYTF.

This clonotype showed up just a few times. The CDR3 here is CASSFGTKNTIYF. In DNA form, the CDR3 reads TGTGCCAGCAGTTTCGGGACAAAAAACACCATATATTTT. The V call is TRBV12-3 or TRBV12-4, the J call TRBJ1-3, with D tentatively TRBD1 (6 bases). The V gene lost 3 bases and the J gene lost 6 bases, with 9 bases spanning the gap. This CDR3 has 13 residues.

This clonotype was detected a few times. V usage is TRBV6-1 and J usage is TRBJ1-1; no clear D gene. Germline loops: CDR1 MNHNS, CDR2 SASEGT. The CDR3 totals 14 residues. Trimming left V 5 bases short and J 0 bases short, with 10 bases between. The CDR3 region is CASSPARMNTEAFF. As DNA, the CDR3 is TGTGCCAGCAGTCCGGCTCGGATGAACACTGAAGCTTTCTTT.

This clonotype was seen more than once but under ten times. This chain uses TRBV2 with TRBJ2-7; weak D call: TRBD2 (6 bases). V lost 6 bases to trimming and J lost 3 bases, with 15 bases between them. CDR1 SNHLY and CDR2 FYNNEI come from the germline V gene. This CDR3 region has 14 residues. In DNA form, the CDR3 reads TGTGCCAGCAGCGCGGGACGGACACACTACGAGCAGTACTTC. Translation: CASSAGRTHYEQYF. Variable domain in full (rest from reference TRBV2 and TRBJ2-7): EPEVTQTPSHQVTQMGQEVILRCVPISNHLYFYWYRQILGQKVEFLVSFYNNEISEKSEIFDDQFSVERPDGSNFTLKIRSTKLEDSAMYFCASSAGRTHYEQYFGPGTRLTVT.

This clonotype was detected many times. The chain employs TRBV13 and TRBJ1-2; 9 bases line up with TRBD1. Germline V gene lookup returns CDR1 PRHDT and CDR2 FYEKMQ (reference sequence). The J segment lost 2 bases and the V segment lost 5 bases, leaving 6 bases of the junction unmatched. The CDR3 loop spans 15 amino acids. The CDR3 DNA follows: TGTGCCAGCAGCCCCGGGGACAGGGCGAACTATGGCTACACCTTC. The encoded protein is CASSPGDRANYGYTF.

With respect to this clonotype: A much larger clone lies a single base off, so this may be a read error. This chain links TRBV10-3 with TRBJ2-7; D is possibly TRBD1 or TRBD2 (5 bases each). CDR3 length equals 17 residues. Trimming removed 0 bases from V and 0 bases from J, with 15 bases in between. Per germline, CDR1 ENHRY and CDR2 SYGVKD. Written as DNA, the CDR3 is TGTGCCATCAGTGAGTCGGACAACGGGATGAGCTCCTACGAGCAGTACTTC. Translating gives CAISESDNGMSSYEQYF.